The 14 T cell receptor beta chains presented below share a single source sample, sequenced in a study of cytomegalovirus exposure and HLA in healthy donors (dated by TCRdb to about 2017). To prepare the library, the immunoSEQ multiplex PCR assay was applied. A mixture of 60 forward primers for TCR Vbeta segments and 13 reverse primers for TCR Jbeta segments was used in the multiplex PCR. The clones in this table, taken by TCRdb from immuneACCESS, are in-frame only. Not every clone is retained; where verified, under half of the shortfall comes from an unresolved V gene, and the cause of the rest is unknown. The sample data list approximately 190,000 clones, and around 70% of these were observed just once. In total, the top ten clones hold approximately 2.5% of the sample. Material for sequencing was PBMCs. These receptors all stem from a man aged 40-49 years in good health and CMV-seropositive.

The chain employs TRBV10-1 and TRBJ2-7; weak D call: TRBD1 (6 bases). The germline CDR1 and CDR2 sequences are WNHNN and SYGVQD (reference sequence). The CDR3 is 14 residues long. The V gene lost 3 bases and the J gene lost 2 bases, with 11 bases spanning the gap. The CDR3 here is CASSDQGPPYEQYF. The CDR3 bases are TGCGCCAGCAGTGACCAGGGGCCCCCCTACGAGCAGTACTTC.

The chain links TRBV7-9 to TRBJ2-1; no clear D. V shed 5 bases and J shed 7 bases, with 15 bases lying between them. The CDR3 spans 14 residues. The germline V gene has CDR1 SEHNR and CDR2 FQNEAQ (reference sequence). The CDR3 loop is CASSVPPPGNEQFF. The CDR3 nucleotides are TGTGCCAGCAGCGTCCCTCCCCCCGGGAATGAGCAGTTCTTC.

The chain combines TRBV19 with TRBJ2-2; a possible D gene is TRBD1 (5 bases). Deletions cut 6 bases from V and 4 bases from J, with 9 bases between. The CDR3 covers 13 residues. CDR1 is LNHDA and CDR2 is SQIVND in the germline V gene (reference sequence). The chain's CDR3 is CASRGRGTGELFF. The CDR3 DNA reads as TGTGCCAGTAGGGGGCGAGGCACCGGGGAGCTGTTTTTT.

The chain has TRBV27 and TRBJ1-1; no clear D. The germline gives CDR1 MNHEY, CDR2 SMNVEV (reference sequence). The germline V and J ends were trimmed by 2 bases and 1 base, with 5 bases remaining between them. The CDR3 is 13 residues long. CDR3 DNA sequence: TGTGCCAGCAGTTTAGAGGAGAACACTGAAGCTTTCTTT. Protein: CASSLEENTEAFF.

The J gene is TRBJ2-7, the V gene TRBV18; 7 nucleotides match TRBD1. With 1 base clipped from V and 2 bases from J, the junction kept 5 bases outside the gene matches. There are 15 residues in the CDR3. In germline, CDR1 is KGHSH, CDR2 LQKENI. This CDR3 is CASSPQGASPYEQYF. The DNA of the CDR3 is TGTGCCAGCTCACCACAGGGGGCCTCCCCCTACGAGCAGTACTTC.

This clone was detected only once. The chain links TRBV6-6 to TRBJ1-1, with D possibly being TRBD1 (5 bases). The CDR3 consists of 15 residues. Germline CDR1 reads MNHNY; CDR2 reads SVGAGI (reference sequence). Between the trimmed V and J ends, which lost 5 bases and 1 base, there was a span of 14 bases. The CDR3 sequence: CASSGPGGRNTEAFF. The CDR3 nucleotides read TGTGCCAGCAGTGGGCCCGGGGGGAGGAACACTGAAGCTTTCTTT.

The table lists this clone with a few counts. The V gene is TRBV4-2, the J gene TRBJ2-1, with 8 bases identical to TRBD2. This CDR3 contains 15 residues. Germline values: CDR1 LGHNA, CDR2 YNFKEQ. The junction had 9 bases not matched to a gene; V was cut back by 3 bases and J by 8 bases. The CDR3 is CASSHARGGEDEQFF. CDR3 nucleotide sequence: TGTGCCAGCAGCCATGCCCGGGGGGGGGAGGATGAGCAGTTCTTC.

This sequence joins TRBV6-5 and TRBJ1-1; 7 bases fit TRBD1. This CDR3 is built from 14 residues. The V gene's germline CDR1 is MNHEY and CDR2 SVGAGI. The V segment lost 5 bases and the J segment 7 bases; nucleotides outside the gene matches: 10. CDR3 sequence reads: CASSTTGTVFEAFF. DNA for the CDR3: TGTGCCAGCAGTACGACCGGGACAGTTTTTGAAGCTTTCTTT.

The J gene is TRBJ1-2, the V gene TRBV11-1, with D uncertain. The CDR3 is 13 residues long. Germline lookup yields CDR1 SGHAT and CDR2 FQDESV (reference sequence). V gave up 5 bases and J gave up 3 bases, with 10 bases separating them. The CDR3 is CASSLQAYYGYTF. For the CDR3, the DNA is TGTGCCAGCAGCCTCCAGGCATACTATGGCTACACCTTC.

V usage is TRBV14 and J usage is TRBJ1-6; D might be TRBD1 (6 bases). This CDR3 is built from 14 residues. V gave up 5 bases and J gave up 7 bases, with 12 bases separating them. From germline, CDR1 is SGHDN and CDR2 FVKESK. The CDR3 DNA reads TGTGCCAGCAGCTTCCTGGGGACAAATTCACCCCTCCACTTT. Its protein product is CASSFLGTNSPLHF.

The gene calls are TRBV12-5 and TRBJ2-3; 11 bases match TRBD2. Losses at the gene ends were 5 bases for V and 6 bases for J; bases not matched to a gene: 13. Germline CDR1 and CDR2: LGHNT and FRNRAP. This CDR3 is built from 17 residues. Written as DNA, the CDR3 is TGTGCTAGTGGTCCCCGACTTAGCGGGGGGGCAGGGGATACGCAGTATTTT. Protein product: CASGPRLSGGAGDTQYF.

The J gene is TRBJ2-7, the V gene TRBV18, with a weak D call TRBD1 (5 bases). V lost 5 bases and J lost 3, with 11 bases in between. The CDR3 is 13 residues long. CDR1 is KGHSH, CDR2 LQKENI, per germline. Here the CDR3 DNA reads TGTGCCAGCTCAAAAGGGGCCAACTACGAGCAGTACTTC. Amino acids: CASSKGANYEQYF.

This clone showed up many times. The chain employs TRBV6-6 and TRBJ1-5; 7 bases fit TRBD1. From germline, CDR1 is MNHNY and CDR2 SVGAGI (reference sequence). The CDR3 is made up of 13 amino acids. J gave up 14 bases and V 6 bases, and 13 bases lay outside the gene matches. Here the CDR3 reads CASSSLGRGIEHF. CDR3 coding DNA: TGTGCCAGCAGCTCCCTGGGCAGGGGGATAGAGCATTTT.

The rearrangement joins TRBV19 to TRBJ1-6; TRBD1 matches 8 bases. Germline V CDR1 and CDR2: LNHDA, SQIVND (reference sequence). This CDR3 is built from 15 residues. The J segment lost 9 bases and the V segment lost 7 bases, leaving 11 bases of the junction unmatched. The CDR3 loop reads CASISTGAISSPLHF. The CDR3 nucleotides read TGTGCCAGTATTTCGACAGGGGCAATTAGTTCACCCCTCCACTTT.